Below are 29 T cell receptor beta chains sequenced from a single sample in a study of T cell repertoires in cytomegalovirus infection. Using its own MiXCR run on the reads, TCRdb lists one record per CDR3 protein. The data show under 850,000 distinct CDR3 sequences, less than 40% seen once. Material for sequencing was PBMCs. These receptors were obtained from a human donor in good health (CMV status not recorded). Some clones in this sample may be carry-over from other donors' samples.

This rearrangement joins TRBV20-1 to TRBJ2-3, with D hard to call. The CDR3 covers 15 residues. Germline V gene lookup returns CDR1 DFQATT and CDR2 SNEGSKA (reference sequence). V gave up 7 bases and J gave up 2 bases, with 19 bases separating them. The CDR3 DNA sequence: TGCAGTGTCCTCCCCCTAGTCCCAAACACAGATACGCAGTATTTT. Amino acid sequence: CSVLPLVPNTDTQYF.

The V gene is TRBV2, the J gene TRBJ2-2, with D tentatively TRBD2 (6 bases). The CDR3 length is 15 residues. With 2 bases removed from V and 2 bases from J, the gap between germline ends came to 9 bases. Germline-derived CDR1 and CDR2 are SNHLY and FYNNEI. This chain's CDR3 is CASSERTTNTGELFF. For the CDR3, the DNA is TGTGCCAGCAGTGAAAGGACTACCAACACCGGGGAGCTGTTTTTT.

This clonotype was observed a handful of times. The chain employs TRBV25-1 and TRBJ2-5; D gene ambiguous. This CDR3 region has 14 residues. Trimming stripped 6 bases from V and 0 bases from J, with 11 bases between. Germline loops: CDR1 MGHDK, CDR2 SYGVNS. CDR3 sequence (DNA): TGTGCCAGCAGCGGGCTGGTGTACCAAGAGACCCAGTACTTC. Amino acids: CASSGLVYQETQYF.

This clonotype appeared a few times. This chain's CDR3 is CASSPSTGSGIQYF. CDR3 DNA sequence: TGTGCCAGCAGTCCCTCCACGGGGTCTGGGATTCAGTACTTC. V is TRBV27 and J is TRBJ2-4, with D possibly matching TRBD2 (5 bases). Germline CDR1 reads MNHEY; CDR2 reads SMNVEV (reference sequence). Deletions cut 5 bases from V and 10 bases from J, with 18 bases between. The CDR3 is 14 residues long.

This clonotype showed up just a few times. V gene TRBV9 combines with J gene TRBJ1-1; no firm D call. The CDR3 is 16 residues long. Trimming left V 3 bases short and J 1 base short, with 16 bases between. Germline lookup yields CDR1 SGDLS and CDR2 YYNGEE. The CDR3 protein is CASSAHPGERNTEAFF. Here the CDR3 DNA reads TGTGCCAGCAGCGCCCACCCTGGCGAGAGGAACACTGAAGCTTTCTTT.

In this sample, this clonotype turned up a few times. The V gene is TRBV28, the J gene TRBJ2-4; D remains ambiguous. This CDR3 spans 12 amino acids. Germline V lookup: CDR1 MDHEN, CDR2 SYDVKM. Trimming cost V 6 bases and J 2 bases, with 5 bases left between them. As DNA, the CDR3 is TGTGCCAGCAGCAGGTCCAAAAACATTCAGTACTTC. Translated, it gives CASSRSKNIQYF.

The chain combines TRBV4-3 with TRBJ1-2; maybe TRBD1 (5 bases). Trimming took off 0 bases at V and 4 bases at J, with 12 bases between the two ends. CDR1 is LGHNA and CDR2 is YSLEER in the germline V gene. There are 15 residues in the CDR3. DNA for the CDR3: TGCGCCAGCAGCCAAGATCGGACACCACTCTATGGCTACACCTTC. Encoded protein: CASSQDRTPLYGYTF.

This clonotype was counted only a few times. The chain couples TRBV28 to TRBJ1-5, with 8 nucleotides matching TRBD1. The CDR3 has 13 residues. In germline, CDR1 is MDHEN, CDR2 SYDVKM. V dropped 3 bases and J dropped 7; count of bases not matched to a gene: 2. The CDR3 DNA reads TGTGCCAGCAGTTTGACAGGGGCCCAGCCCCAGCATTTT. This codes for CASSLTGAQPQHF.

This chain uses TRBV7-9 with TRBJ2-1, with no clear D. Germline V lookup: CDR1 SEHNR, CDR2 FQNEAQ (reference sequence). This CDR3 is built from 12 residues. V gave up 7 bases and J gave up 8 bases, with 12 bases separating them. CDR3 nucleotide sequence: TGTGCCAGCACCCCAGGTGCGGATGAGCAGTTCTTC. This gives the protein CASTPGADEQFF.

A note on this clonotype: One end of the junction fails to match germline, which may point to a read error. The J gene is TRBJ2-5, the V gene TRBV12-3 or TRBV12-4, with 10 bases matching TRBD2. CDR3 length: 14 amino acids. CDR3 nucleotide sequence: TGTGCCAGCAGATTAGCGGGGGGTACGGGGACCCAGTACTTC. Protein sequence: CASRLAGGTGTQYF.

V gene TRBV12-3 or TRBV12-4 combines with J gene TRBJ1-6; possible D gene TRBD1, 5 bases. There are 16 residues in the CDR3. Between the trimmed V and J ends, which lost 5 bases and 7 bases, there was a span of 18 bases. CDR3 region: CASSPASIGGNSPLHF. In DNA, the CDR3 is TGTGCCAGCAGTCCCGCGTCAATTGGGGGAAATTCACCCCTCCACTTT.

The chain uses TRBV6-6 and TRBJ1-4; D possibly corresponds to TRBD1 (5 bases). Germline values: CDR1 MNHNY, CDR2 SVGAGI (reference sequence). V shed 7 bases and J shed 8 bases, with 14 bases lying between them. The CDR3 loop spans 13 amino acids. CDR3 loop: CASNRDSFEKLFF. The DNA for the CDR3 is TGTGCCAGCAACAGAGACAGCTTCGAAAAACTGTTTTTT.

This chain uses TRBV12-3 or TRBV12-4 with TRBJ1-2; 9 bases match TRBD1. The CDR3 consists of 15 residues. The V segment lost 4 bases and the J segment 4 bases; nucleotides outside the gene matches: 7. The CDR3 region has the DNA TGTGCCAGCAGTTCCGGGACAGGGAATCCCTATGGCTACACCTTC. This translates into CASSSGTGNPYGYTF.

V usage is TRBV7-8 and J usage is TRBJ2-7; 11 bases match TRBD2. This CDR3 spans 15 amino acids. In germline, CDR1 is SGHVS, CDR2 FQNEAQ. J lost 5 bases, V lost 5 bases, and 8 bases had no gene match. The CDR3 region has the DNA TGTGCCAGCAGCCTCTTAGCGGGAGGGCCACACGAGCAGTACTTC. As protein: CASSLLAGGPHEQYF.

The CDR3 DNA is TGTGCCAGCAGCAAAAGAGACAGGGGGAGGACTGAAGCTTTCTTT. This gives the protein CASSKRDRGRTEAFF. V and J are TRBV7-2 and TRBJ1-1; 9 nucleotides agree with TRBD1. Losses at the gene ends were 5 bases for V and 5 bases for J; bases not matched to a gene: 9. The germline V gene has CDR1 SGHTA and CDR2 FQGNSA. CDR3 size: 15 residues.

This sequence joins TRBV7-9 and TRBJ2-5; D not certain. This CDR3 spans 14 amino acids. CDR1 is SEHNR, CDR2 FQNEAQ, per germline (reference sequence). Trimming removed 1 base at V and 4 bases at J, with 10 bases between. This chain's CDR3 is CASSLGDPLETQYF. The CDR3 DNA reads as TGTGCCAGCAGCTTAGGGGATCCGCTAGAGACCCAGTACTTC.

The chain recombines TRBV4-1 with TRBJ1-5, with no clear D. The CDR3 extends over 13 amino acids. V lost 3 bases, J lost 7 bases, and 10 bases lay in between. Germline CDR1 MGHRA, CDR2 YSYEKL. Written as DNA, the CDR3 is TGCGCCAGCAGCCATGGGGTAGAGCAGCCCCAGCATTTT. Its translation is CASSHGVEQPQHF.

The CDR3 nucleotides are TGTGCCAGCAGTGACAGCGGGGGGGCAGATACGCAGTATTTT. Translating gives CASSDSGGADTQYF. The chain combines TRBV27 with TRBJ2-3, with 10 bases that match TRBD2. Unmatched junction bases numbered 3, after V lost 5 bases and J lost 4 bases. Germline CDR1 and CDR2: MNHEY and SMNVEV (reference sequence). The CDR3 is 14 residues long.

This clonotype was seen only a few times. This chain links TRBV7-3 with TRBJ2-5; 11 bases match TRBD2. CDR3 length: 15 residues. The trim removed 3 bases at V and 3 bases at J, leaving 3 bases unmatched. Looked up from germline, CDR1 is SGHTA and CDR2 is FQGTGA. The CDR3 DNA follows: TGTGCCAGCAGCTTGATAGCGGGGGGGAAAGAGACCCAGTACTTC. Translation gives CASSLIAGGKETQYF.

The chain recombines TRBV24-1 with TRBJ2-1; D is unclear. V shed 5 bases and J shed 6 bases, with 10 bases lying between them. The CDR3 loop spans 13 amino acids. Germline assignment: CDR1 KGHDR and CDR2 SFDVKD. CDR3 residues: CATSAPRFNEQFF. The DNA for the CDR3 is TGTGCCACCAGTGCCCCCCGATTCAATGAGCAGTTCTTC.

Regarding this clonotype: At one end the junction does not follow the germline gene, possibly because of a read error. The chain employs TRBV12-3 or TRBV12-4 and TRBJ2-1, with TRBD2 matching 7 bases. This CDR3 contains 15 residues. CDR3 loop: CASSLAGGSFNEQFF. The CDR3 coding sequence is TGTGCCAGCAGTTTAGCGGGAGGGTCCTTCAATGAGCAGTTCTTC.

This rearrangement joins TRBV7-2 to TRBJ1-5; perhaps TRBD1 as D (6 bases). Germline-derived CDR1 and CDR2 are SGHTA and FQGNSA. V was trimmed by 7 bases and J by 7 bases, leaving 20 bases between them. The CDR3 has 15 amino acids. The chain's CDR3 is CASNTGGAGGQPQHF. CDR3 bases: TGTGCCAGCAACACGGGGGGGGCCGGGGGGCAGCCCCAGCATTTT.

The rearrangement uses TRBV7-6 and TRBJ1-6; unclear D gene. The CDR3 consists of 13 residues. Germline loops: CDR1 SGHVS, CDR2 FNYEAQ. The V and J ends lost 2 bases and 8 bases respectively, with 7 bases between them. CDR3 sequence (DNA): TGTGCCAGCAGCTTAAATGGGGATTCACCCCTCCACTTT. This gives the protein CASSLNGDSPLHF.

This clonotype appeared a few times. The rearrangement joins TRBV29-1 to TRBJ2-3; 15 bases are shared with TRBD2. Trimming cost V 6 bases and J 2 bases; bases outside gene matches: 15. The CDR3 sequence is 19 residues long. Per the germline V gene, CDR1 is SQVTM and CDR2 is ANQGSEA. For the CDR3, the DNA is TGCAGCGTCGACGGGACAGCCGGGACTAGCGGGAGGCCCACAGATACGCAGTATTTT. Translating it yields CSVDGTAGTSGRPTDTQYF.

The chain is built from TRBV28 and TRBJ1-5, with 8 bases that match TRBD1. The CDR3 loop spans 16 amino acids. Trimming removed 1 base from V and 5 bases from J; junction bases left unmatched: 7. The germline V gene encodes CDR1 MDHEN and CDR2 SYDVKM. The CDR3 is CASSLSKDRVDQPQHF. Here the CDR3 DNA reads TGTGCCAGCAGTTTATCCAAGGACAGGGTAGATCAGCCCCAGCATTTT.

The chain links TRBV28 to TRBJ2-6, with D perhaps TRBD1 (5 bases). The CDR3 spans 14 residues. Germline assignment: CDR1 MDHEN and CDR2 SYDVKM. V shed 3 bases and J shed 4 bases, with 7 bases lying between them. CDR3: CASSFRTGANVLTF. The DNA for the CDR3 is TGTGCCAGCAGTTTTAGGACAGGGGCCAACGTCCTGACTTTC.

J is TRBJ2-1 and V is TRBV29-1, with no clear D. The length of the CDR3 is 14 residues. The germline CDR1 and CDR2 sequences are SQVTM and ANQGSEA. The V end was cut by 7 bases, the J end by 0 bases, with 13 bases between. This chain's CDR3 is CSAIDPDSYNEQFF. The DNA of the CDR3 is TGCAGCGCAATCGACCCAGACTCCTACAATGAGCAGTTCTTC.

The chain carries TRBV2 and TRBJ2-7, with D possibly matching TRBD2 (5 bases). CDR1 and CDR2 (germline): SNHLY, FYNNEI. The CDR3 has 13 amino acids. V dropped 4 bases and J dropped 0 bases, with 7 bases sitting between them. CDR3 sequence reads: CASSGTSSYEQYF. The CDR3 nucleotides read TGTGCCAGCAGTGGTACTAGCTCCTACGAGCAGTACTTC. The full variable domain, completed using reference TRBV2 and TRBJ2-7, is EPEVTQTPSHQVTQMGQEVILRCVPISNHLYFYWYRQILGQKVEFLVSFYNNEISEKSEIFDDQFSVERPDGSNFTLKIRSTKLEDSAMYFCASSGTSSYEQYFGPGTRLTVT.

On this clonotype itself: Since no conserved phenylalanine or tryptophan closes the CDR3, a read error is the likely cause. V gene TRBV7-6 combines with J gene TRBJ1-1, with unresolved D. Germline V lookup: CDR1 SGHVS, CDR2 FNYEAQ. This CDR3 has 12 amino acids. The ends were cut back, 1 base at V and 6 bases at J, with 6 bases in the middle. The CDR3 nucleotides read TGTGCCAGCAGCTTAGGATCGCCTGAAGCTTTCTTG. The encoded protein is CASSLGSPEAFL.